This record concerns one TCR beta chain sequence. Its antigen is currently not known. Base qualities are not provided; no much larger clone lies one nucleotide away. The data belong to a study of cytomegalovirus exposure and HLA in healthy donors (dated by TCRdb to about 2017). For the wider study: In an earlier analysis of approximately 640 of the donors, 250 to 350 Gb of sequence data and 95 million to 130 million unique TCR beta sequences from about 179 million T cells were reported. Roughly 300 gigabases of sequencing data and 80 million or so unique TCR sequences were included in an early release covering 550 to 650 HLA-typed donors. Of the roughly 400 genotyped donors, 65% to 90% fell in the genetic ancestry cluster associated with self-reported Caucasian donors. The aim of the study was to test whether cataloging public T cell receptors could identify signatures of past pathogen exposure. The study used immunosequencing to profile the T cell repertoires of hundreds of subjects and linked those repertoires to cytomegalovirus serostatus. Besides the first cohort of roughly 660 subjects, a separate validation cohort made up of over a hundred different subjects was used. To predict cytomegalovirus infection status, the study combined high-throughput TCR immunosequencing, statistical association of individual TCRs with disease status, and machine learning. A later analysis re-analyzed previously published TCR beta repertoires from 550 to 700 donors and added high-resolution HLA genotyping to study TCR occurrence patterns. Rather than drawing on any new phenotypic data, the later analysis identified candidate immune exposures from TCR beta sequences and the way those sequences occurred across donors. To decide whether each TCR beta V gene segment behaved as functional or pseudogenic, an earlier analysis of some 600 of the donors relied on high-throughput TCR beta sequencing. Donor age, sex, ethnicity and CMV serostatus were compiled alongside the repertoire data. A later genetic analysis took genome-wide SNP genotypes for about 55% of the roughly 670 donors and used that subset as a discovery cohort. Every repertoire in the discovery cohort had been generated on one and the same sequencing platform. HLA typing included class I and class II loci at four-digit resolution. Typing coverage differed by locus: A, B, C, DRB1 and DQB1 were typed in about 620-630 donors, DQA1 in 500 to 550, DPA1 in some 610, and DPB1 in 472. Four to six DR-DQ haplotypes were handled as single units for association and clustering, since linkage in the cohort was strong. Across 398 genotyped donors of the cohort, an average of approximately 240,000 unique TCR beta nucleotide sequences per donor were sequenced, and roughly 20% of those sequences were non-productive.

Results and caveats for the whole study, not just this receptor: Three of the identified cytomegalovirus-associated TCR beta chains were confirmed in vitro to be specific for cytomegalovirus antigens. For the cohort, immune exposure information was limited to CMV serostatus. It was suggested by the authors that the approach could potentially be generalized to other disease states and immunological phenotypes. HLA typing was unavailable for some donors at each locus, so association tests used only the typed subset. The cohort was sequenced for TCR beta chains only, and without alpha or paired-chain data the features that could be detected were limited. A further reported finding was that TCR beta sequences accurately predicted the HLA-A and HLA-B alleles for most subjects in the first cohort. Most TCR sequences were seen in very few donors, while some public TCRs were found in many individuals. Linkage disequilibrium might explain the correlated functional status among segregating V segments, but an unknown experimental factor could not be ruled out. In a later genetic analysis, a missense DCLRE1C variant was associated with V-gene and J-gene trimming of TCR beta chains, and the association was replicated in an independent cohort. In a later analysis, the rate of TCR association differed among HLA loci, with DRB1 alleles having the most associated TCRs and HLA-C alleles having the fewest. When HLA alleles, especially DR and DQ, strongly co-occurred, TCR associations were difficult to assign to individual alleles. In an earlier analysis of approximately 590 of the donors, most TCR beta V segments appeared in productive rearrangements about 87% or about 30% of the time, broadly matching IMGT annotations. Some IMGT-functional V segments, including TRBV6-2 and TRBV6-3, could not be told apart with the 87-base-pair reads, so those segments were excluded. In a later analysis, HLA-associated TCR beta chains were found to be more clonally expanded and to have lower generation probabilities than equally common non-associated chains. According to a later analysis, most CMV-associated TCR beta chains appeared to be HLA-restricted, and the HLA associations seemed to be driven largely by CMV exposure. Because counts were too low, more than 15 rarely observed V segments, including chromosome 9 orphons, were left out of the earlier analysis of about 620 of the donors. In a later analysis, 16,951 TCR beta sequences were associated with specific HLA alleles at a false discovery rate of 0.05. According to a later genetic analysis, donors in an Asian-associated ancestry cluster had fewer N-insertions in productive TCRs than the approximately 650-donor mean. A total of 164 TCR beta chains were listed by the study as associated with cytomegalovirus. Presence/absence analyses assumed roughly uniform sequencing depth across donors, an assumption that may not hold. A cluster of highly shared sequence variants was judged likely to be a technical artifact of the sequencing pipeline. In both the original and validation cohorts, the classifier was reported to diagnose cytomegalovirus status with high specificity and sensitivity. Several of the top co-occurrence clusters appeared to be linked to parvovirus B19, influenza, CMV and Epstein-Barr virus, according to a later analysis.

The library was built by means of the immunoSEQ multiplex PCR assay. For the multiplex PCR, a mixture combining 60 forward primers for TCR Vbeta segments and 13 reverse primers for TCR Jbeta segments was used. Amplification of the CDR3 region of rearranged TCR beta genes was performed with a multiplex PCR assay on genomic DNA. The Illumina HiSeq System was used to sequence the amplified TCR beta libraries as 87-base-pair reads. The source study handled its data this way. Across the 500 to 850 repertoires, a later analysis counted 78 million or so unique TCR beta chains, around 11 million of which were shared by at least two donors. To remove PCR and sequencing errors, raw reads were error-corrected and collapsed into unique sequences using a nearest-neighbor algorithm that merged closely related sequences. To assign V, D and J gene segments, CDR3 sequences were aligned to IMGT reference sequences. Each retained sequence needed at least a six-nucleotide match to both a V gene segment and a J gene segment. A rearrangement counted as productive if the CDR3 had no stop codons and remained in frame with V and J, and every other rearrangement counted as non-productive. Following IMGT convention, CDR3 was defined as the stretch from the second conserved V-encoded cysteine to the conserved J-encoded phenylalanine. The earlier analysis of about 590 of the donors excluded sequences that lacked an unambiguous match to a single V gene segment. An earlier analysis of some 500 of the donors classified V segments as functional when productive rearrangements were above 56.7% and as segregating when the standard deviation between donors was above 5%. To diagnose cytomegalovirus status from the catalog of TCR beta chain sequences, a statistical classification framework was built. V and J gene assignment, in a later analysis, came from comparing TCR nucleotide sequences with IMGT/GENE-DB human TR gene sequences. In a later analysis, CDR3 sequences and most-parsimonious VDJ recombination scenarios were assigned using the TCRdist pipeline. In a later analysis, each TCR beta chain was defined by its CDR3 amino acid sequence together with its V-gene family, and reads lacking a unique V-gene family were excluded. In a later analysis, 450 to 600 highly shared, low-generation-probability nucleotide sequences were removed to address suspected cross-contamination and a sequencing artifact. For each public chain, a later analysis derived a clonal expansion index from normalized ranks of inferred template counts within each repertoire. In a later analysis, generation probabilities were computed using a VDJ recombination model fitted to out-of-frame rearrangements, and the results were checked against IGoR. Hypergeometric tests were used in a later analysis to score TCR-TCR, TCR-HLA and TCR-CMV co-occurrence, with a repertoire-size bias correction applied to the TCR pairs. False discovery rates were estimated in a later analysis by permuting HLA or CMV assignments 20 times. In a later analysis, co-occurring TCRs were grouped with DBSCAN, and TCRdist sequence similarity was added when clustering was performed within HLA-allele-positive subsets. Repertoires with fewer than 30,000 or more than 120,000 public chains were left out of co-occurrence clustering, as were about five repertoires with anomalous nucleotide sharing. The clones in this table, taken by TCRdb from immuneACCESS, are in-frame only. Not every clone is retained; where verified, under half of the shortfall comes from an unresolved V gene, and the cause of the rest is unknown. The D gene and trimming were derived from the DNA, and the V and J assignments and clone size from that table. For this sample there are about 180,000 clones; less than 85% appear just once. 4.5% to 6% of the sample comes from the top ten.

V is cut by 5 bases and J by 2 bases, and the space between the germline ends is 13 bases. The CDR3, from cysteine to phenylalanine, totals 15 residues. Left in the record is the CDR3 DNA by itself, 45 bases read in frame from the first base. The germline V gene gives CDR1 as MNHEY and CDR2 as SVGAGI. The cohort comprised under 700 healthy bone marrow donors. Cohort members were all nominally healthy when sampled, although unrecorded immune exposures were likely present. The donor tested CMV seronegative, placing the donor among the 350 or so seronegative members of the cohort. Every donor gave a peripheral blood sample, and the peripheral blood mononuclear cells from that sample were used for TCR beta sequencing. The Qiagen DNeasy Blood Extraction Kit was used to extract genomic DNA from the blood cell samples.

The sequence was collected from a man in his forties in good health and CMV-seronegative. Sequenced: PBMCs. The sequence is built from TRBV6-5 and TRBJ1-5; tentative D gene TRBD1, with 6 bases matching. The DNA sequence is as follows: TGTGCCAGCAGTCCACAGGGTGAAGGCAATCAGCCCCAGCATTTT. Its translation is CASSPQGEGNQPQHF.